The rows below give T cell receptor beta chains drawn from one sample of a study of ipilimumab plus nivolumab after autologous stem cell transplantation. Only in-frame clones appear in the TCRdb table, and some are missing; sequencing was by immunoSEQ multiplex PCR. Of about 84,000 clones listed, 83% are singletons. The starting material was PBMCs, obtained in a trial of ipilimumab plus nivolumab as post-transplant consolidation. These receptors all come from a male donor with diffuse large B-cell lymphoma. CDR3s include the opening cysteine and the closing phenylalanine or tryptophan. Fields, in order: clone size, J gene, D gene, V gene, CDR3 DNA, CDR3 protein. A D gene is named only where the DNA matches it firmly. Some rows mark clone size as missing; the rest say once, few, many or name a class of expanded clone.

>-|TRBJ2-6|-|TRBV5-4
TGTGCCAGCAGCCAGGGGAGGGGGGCTGGGGCCAACGTCCTGACTTTC
CASSQGRGAGANVLTF
>once|TRBJ2-3|-|TRBV5-1
TGCGCCAGCAGCTTGGGGGGGCAGGGAAGCACAGATACGCAGTATTTT
CASSLGGQGSTDTQYF
>-|TRBJ2-1|-|TRBV5-6
TGTGCCAGCAGCCCCGTGGGGGCGCAGAATGAGCAGTTCTTC
CASSPVGAQNEQFF
>-|TRBJ2-7|-|TRBV5-1
TGCGCCACTTCTCTAGGGGGTTTTCCACCCTACGAGCAGTACTTC
CATSLGGFPPYEQYF
>-|TRBJ2-1|TRBD2|TRBV9
TGTGCCAGCAGCCCTCTCCCGGCTAGCGGGGCTAACAATGAGCAGTTCTTC
CASSPLPASGANNEQFF
>-|TRBJ2-1|-|TRBV7-3
TGTGCCAGCAGCTTAGGGAGCGACCACAATGAGCAGTTCTTC
CASSLGSDHNEQFF
>-|TRBJ1-2|TRBD1|TRBV7-9
TGTGCCAGCAGCCCCTCCGGGACAGGGGTTGTAAGCTACACCTTC
CASSPSGTGVVSYTF
>-|TRBJ2-1|TRBD2|TRBV11-2
TGTGCCAGCAGCTTAGGACTAGCGGGGTACAATGAGCAGTTCTTC
CASSLGLAGYNEQFF
>-|TRBJ1-3|-|TRBV5-1
TGCGCCAGCAGCCTTGACTGCGACTCTGGAAACACCATATATTTT
CASSLDCDSGNTIYF
>few|TRBJ2-5|TRBD2|TRBV4-1
TGCGCCAGCAGCCCAGCAGGGACTAGCGGGGGGATGGGCGAGACCCAGTACTTC
CASSPAGTSGGMGETQYF
>-|TRBJ1-1|-|TRBV5-4
TGTGCCAGCAGCCTCCCCCCTACAGGGCGCCACACTGAAGCTTTCTTT
CASSLPPTGRHTEAFF
>-|TRBJ1-1|TRBD1|TRBV6-1
TGTGCCAGCAGAAAAACAGGGGGGCAGGCTGAAGCTTTCTTT
CASRKTGGQAEAFF
>few|TRBJ1-1|-|TRBV7-9
TGTGCCAGCAGCTTAGCCTCGGTCAACACTGAAGCTTTCTTT
CASSLASVNTEAFF
>-|TRBJ2-7|-|TRBV7-2
TGTGCCAGCAGCGAGACTCGGGGGGCCAGCTCCTACGAGCAGTACTTC
CASSETRGASSYEQYF
>-|TRBJ1-1|-|TRBV7-9
TGTGCCAGCAGCTCTCGCTGGGGGGATCCGAACACTGAAGCTTTCTTT
CASSSRWGDPNTEAFF
>-|TRBJ1-2|TRBD1|TRBV7-2
TGTGCCAGCAGCCCTAAACCGGGACAGGGAGATGGCTACACCTTC
CASSPKPGQGDGYTF
>-|TRBJ2-2|TRBD2|TRBV7-9
TGTGCCAGCAGCCGCGGGAGGAGCGGGGGCACCGGGGAGCTGTTTTTT
CASSRGRSGGTGELFF
>-|TRBJ2-1|-|TRBV6-6
TGTGCCAGCAGACGGGGTGCGAGCTCCTACAATGAGCAGTTCTTC
CASRRGASSYNEQFF
>-|TRBJ2-2|TRBD1|TRBV4-1
TGCGCCAGCAGCCCCCGGACAGGGGTAACCCCAAGGGGGGAGCTGTTTTTT
CASSPRTGVTPRGELFF
>-|TRBJ2-1|-|TRBV27
TGTGCCAGCAGTTTGGGGGTTCTCTCTGGCGATGAGCAGTTCTTC
CASSLGVLSGDEQFF
>few|TRBJ2-4|TRBD1|TRBV18
TGTGCCAGCTCACGGAGGACAGGGGACAAAAACATTCAGTACTTC
CASSRRTGDKNIQYF
>-|TRBJ2-3|-|TRBV10-2
TGCGCCAGCAGTGAGCGTAGACCGACCGCAGATACGCAGTATTTT
CASSERRPTADTQYF
>few|TRBJ1-2|TRBD1|TRBV19
TGTGCCAGTAGTGTAGACAGGGGGCCTGGCTACACCTTC
CASSVDRGPGYTF
>-|TRBJ2-7|-|TRBV5-1
TGCGCCAGCAGTTTATCGCTACAGAGCCCCTACGAGCAGTACTTC
CASSLSLQSPYEQYF
>-|TRBJ2-1|-|TRBV7-9
TGTGCCAGCAGCTTACAGGGTGGCGGAGCCTACAATGAGCAGTTCTTC
CASSLQGGGAYNEQFF
>-|TRBJ2-1|-|TRBV11-1
TGTGCCAGCAGCTTAGATCGGACGGTCGAGCAGTTCTTC
CASSLDRTVEQFF
>few|TRBJ2-7|-|TRBV7-9
TGTGCCAGCAGCTTAGTTTGGAGCTACGAGCAGTACTTC
CASSLVWSYEQYF
>few|TRBJ2-2|TRBD1|TRBV29-1
TGCAGCGTGAAGTCCCGGGACAGGAACACCGGGGAGCTGTTTTTT
CSVKSRDRNTGELFF
>-|TRBJ1-2|-|TRBV2
TGTGCCAGCAGTTGGGAGGGGAACTATGGCTACACCTTC
CASSWEGNYGYTF
>-|TRBJ1-1|-|TRBV28
TGTGCCAGCCAAAGGTGGGAGAACACTGAAGCTTTCTTT
CASQRWENTEAFF
>-|TRBJ2-5|-|TRBV10-3
TGTGCCATCAGCGGGGGAGGAGAAGAGACCCAGTACTTC
CAISGGGEETQYF
>-|TRBJ2-7|-|TRBV13
TGTGCCAGCAGCTTTGGACGGGGTGCCTACGAGCAGTACTTC
CASSFGRGAYEQYF
>medium-sized|TRBJ1-5|-|TRBV7-9
TGTGCCAGCAGGGATACGGGCCTAGGGGGCAATCAGCCCCAGCATTTT
CASRDTGLGGNQPQHF
>-|TRBJ2-7|-|TRBV19
TGTGCCAGTAGTAAGGGACTGGGGGACGAGCAGTACTTC
CASSKGLGDEQYF
>-|TRBJ2-1|-|TRBV5-1
TGCGCCAGCAGCTTGGTAGCGGTCCTCTACAATGAGCAGTTCTTC
CASSLVAVLYNEQFF
>-|TRBJ1-1|TRBD1|TRBV6-1
TGTGCCAGCAGTGATTATGCAGGGGGCCCTGAAGCTTTCTTT
CASSDYAGGPEAFF
>-|TRBJ2-1|TRBD2|TRBV5-5
TGTGCCAGCAGCCGGACTAGCGGGGGAACCTACAATGAGCAGTTCTTC
CASSRTSGGTYNEQFF
>-|TRBJ2-1|TRBD1|TRBV6-6
TGTGCCAGCAGTGACACAGGGGCATACAACAATGAGCAGTTCTTC
CASSDTGAYNNEQFF
>-|TRBJ2-1|-|TRBV7-2
TGTGCCAGCAGCTTAATTAGCAATGAGCAGTTCTTC
CASSLISNEQFF
>-|TRBJ1-5|-|TRBV6-1
TGTGCCAGCAGTCCACAGGATCAGCCCCAGCATTTT
CASSPQDQPQHF
>-|TRBJ1-2|TRBD1|TRBV7-2
TGTGCCAGCAGCCAACAGGGGGCCAACTATGGCTACACCTTC
CASSQQGANYGYTF
>-|TRBJ2-3|-|TRBV4-2
TGTGCCAGCAGCAGGGGTATCGATACCCTTTCTAGCACAGATACGCAGTATTTT
CASSRGIDTLSSTDTQYF
>-|TRBJ2-7|-|TRBV18
TGTGCCAGCTCACCACCCGGAAGGCTTCGCTCCTACGAGCAGTACTTC
CASSPPGRLRSYEQYF
>once|TRBJ2-3|-|TRBV10-2
TGCGCCAGCAGTGGGTGGGGCTCGGGCACAGATACGCAGTATTTT
CASSGWGSGTDTQYF
>-|TRBJ2-2|-|TRBV5-8
TGTGCCAGCAGCTTGTTTTTGGGCACCGGGGAGCTGTTTTTT
CASSLFLGTGELFF
>-|TRBJ2-5|TRBD2|TRBV14
TGTGCCAGCAGCCCCCTCCGAGGGCTAGCGGGGGGACAAGAGACCCAGTACTTC
CASSPLRGLAGGQETQYF
>-|TRBJ2-7|TRBD1|TRBV7-2
TGTGCCAGCAGCTTCACCGGGACAGGGGCCTACGAGCAGTACTTC
CASSFTGTGAYEQYF
>-|TRBJ2-3|TRBD1|TRBV2
TGTGCCAGCAGGACAGGGGGGAGAGATACGCAGTATTTT
CASRTGGRDTQYF
>-|TRBJ1-4|-|TRBV15
TGTGCCACCAGCAGAGGAGGGGCAGGGAATGAAAAACTGTTTTTT
CATSRGGAGNEKLFF
>-|TRBJ1-2|-|TRBV4-3
TGCGCCAGCAGCCAAGCGGATACAGGGAACTATGGCTACACCTTC
CASSQADTGNYGYTF
>-|TRBJ1-2|-|TRBV13
TGTGCCAGCAGCCATCCGGGGGGCTATGGCTACACCTTC
CASSHPGGYGYTF
>-|TRBJ2-7|-|TRBV6-5
TGTGCCAGCAGTTACGGGGTGGGGGACATCTACGAGCAGTACTTC
CASSYGVGDIYEQYF
>-|TRBJ1-3|TRBD1|TRBV9
TGTGCCAGCAGCTCACAGGGGGCGGTTGGAAACACCATATATTTT
CASSSQGAVGNTIYF
>-|TRBJ2-3|-|TRBV6-5
TGTGCCAGCAGTTGGTCATATCAAGTCACAGATACGCAGTATTTT
CASSWSYQVTDTQYF
>medium-sized|TRBJ1-3|-|TRBV10-3
TGTGCCATCAGTTCGGGTTCTGGAAACACCATATATTTT
CAISSGSGNTIYF
>-|TRBJ2-3|TRBD2|TRBV5-1
TGCGCCAGCAGCTCCGGGACTAGCGGGGGGCTCGTTAGCACAGATACGCAGTATTTT
CASSSGTSGGLVSTDTQYF
>-|TRBJ2-7|-|TRBV29-1
TGCAGCGTTGGGGTCCCCTCCAGCTACGAGCAGTACTTC
CSVGVPSSYEQYF
>once|TRBJ1-3|-|TRBV7-2
TGTGCCAGCAGCTTCCGAGATCGCAGAACCTCTGGAAACACCATATATTTT
CASSFRDRRTSGNTIYF
>-|TRBJ2-1|-|TRBV7-7
TGTGCCAGCAGCCCAACACTTAGCCTCAATGAGCAGTTCTTC
CASSPTLSLNEQFF